This T cell receptor (beta chain) was captured by sequencing in a study of PD-L1 blockade in urothelial cancer. Turning to the study itself: Prior exposure to chemotherapy in patients amounted to 0 to 3 regimens received. The researchers analyzed blood 3 weeks (second dose) and 6 weeks after treatment start.

Germline CDR1 reads SEHNR; CDR2 reads FQNEAQ (reference sequence). Trimming pared 0 bases from V and 7 bases from J, leaving 15 bases between. This CDR3 spans 16 amino acids. Assay: immunoSEQ multiplex PCR; the TCRdb copy retains only in-frame clones and omits some. Here the sample spans fewer than 40,000 clones, over 80% being singletons. V usage is TRBV7-9 and J usage is TRBJ2-2; D is uncertain. Sequences were derived from PBMCs, sampled around atezolizumab (anti-PD-L1) treatment. The source of this sequence is a man between 45 and 60 years old with urothelial cancer. CDR3 in DNA: TGTGCCAGCAGCTTAGCGGTGTCTATCTTCGGCGGGGAGCTGTTTTTT. Translating it yields CASSLAVSIFGGELFF.